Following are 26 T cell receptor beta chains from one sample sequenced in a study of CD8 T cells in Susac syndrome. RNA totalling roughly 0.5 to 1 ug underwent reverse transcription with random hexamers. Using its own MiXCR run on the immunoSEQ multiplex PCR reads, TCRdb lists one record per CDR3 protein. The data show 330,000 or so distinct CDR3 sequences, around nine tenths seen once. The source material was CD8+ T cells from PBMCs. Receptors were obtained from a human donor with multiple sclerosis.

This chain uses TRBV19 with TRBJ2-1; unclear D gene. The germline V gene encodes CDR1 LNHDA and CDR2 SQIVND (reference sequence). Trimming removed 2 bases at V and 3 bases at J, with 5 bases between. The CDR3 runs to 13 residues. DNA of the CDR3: TGTGCCAGTAGTATAACCAGCTACAATGAGCAGTTCTTC. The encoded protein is CASSITSYNEQFF.

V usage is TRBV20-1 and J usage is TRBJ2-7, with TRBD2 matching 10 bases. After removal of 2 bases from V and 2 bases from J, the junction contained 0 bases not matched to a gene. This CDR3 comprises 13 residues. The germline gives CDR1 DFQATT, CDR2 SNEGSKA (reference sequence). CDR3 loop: CSARLAGAYEQYF. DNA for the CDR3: TGCAGTGCTAGACTAGCGGGAGCCTACGAGCAGTACTTC.

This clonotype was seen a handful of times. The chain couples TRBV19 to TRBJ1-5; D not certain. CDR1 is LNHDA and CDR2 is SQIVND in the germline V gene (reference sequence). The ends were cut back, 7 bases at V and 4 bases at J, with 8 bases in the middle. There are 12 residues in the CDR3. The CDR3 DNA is TGTGCCAGTACCATTGGTAATCAGCCCCAGCATTTT. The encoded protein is CASTIGNQPQHF.

This CDR3 is CASSLWGEGIQYF. CDR3 sequence (DNA): TGTGCCAGCAGCTTGTGGGGGGAAGGCATTCAGTACTTC. The chain uses TRBV5-6 and TRBJ2-4; the D gene is possibly TRBD2 (6 bases). The length of the CDR3 is 13 residues. Trimming took 1 base from V and 9 from J, leaving 11 bases between them. Germline CDR1 is SGHDT and CDR2 is YYEEEE.

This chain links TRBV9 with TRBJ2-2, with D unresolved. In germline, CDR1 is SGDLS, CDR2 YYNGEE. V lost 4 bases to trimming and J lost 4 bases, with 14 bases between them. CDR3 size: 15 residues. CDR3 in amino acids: CASSPYPQSTGELFF. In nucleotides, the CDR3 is TGTGCCAGCAGCCCCTACCCACAAAGCACCGGGGAGCTGTTTTTT.

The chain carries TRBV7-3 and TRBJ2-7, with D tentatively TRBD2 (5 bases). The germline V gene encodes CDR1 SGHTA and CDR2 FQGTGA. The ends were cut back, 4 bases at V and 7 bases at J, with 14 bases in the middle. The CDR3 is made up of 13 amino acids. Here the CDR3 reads CASSSLGEGEQYF. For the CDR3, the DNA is TGTGCCAGCAGCTCCCTGGGAGAAGGGGAGCAGTACTTC. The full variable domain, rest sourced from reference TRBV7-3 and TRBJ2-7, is GAGVSQTPSNKVTEKGKYVELRCDPISGHTALYWYRQSLGQGPEFLIYFQGTGAADDSGLPNDRFFAVRPEGSVSTLKIQRTERGDSAVYLCASSSLGEGEQYFGPGTRLTVT.

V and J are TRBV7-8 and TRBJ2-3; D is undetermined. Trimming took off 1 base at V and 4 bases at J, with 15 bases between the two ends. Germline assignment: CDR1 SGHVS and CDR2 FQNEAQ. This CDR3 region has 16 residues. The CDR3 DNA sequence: TGTGCCAGCAGCTTAGGCTCTGCCGTTTTCGCAGATACGCAGTATTTT. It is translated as CASSLGSAVFADTQYF.

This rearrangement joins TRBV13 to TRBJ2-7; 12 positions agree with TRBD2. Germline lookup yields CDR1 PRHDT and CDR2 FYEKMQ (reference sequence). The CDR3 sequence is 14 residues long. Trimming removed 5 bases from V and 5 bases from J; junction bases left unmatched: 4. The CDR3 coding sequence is TGTGCCAGCAGCCTGACTAGCGGGGGCCACGAGCAGTACTTC. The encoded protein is CASSLTSGGHEQYF. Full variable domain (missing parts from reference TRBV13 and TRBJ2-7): AAGVIQSPRHLIKEKRETATLKCYPIPRHDTVYWYQQGPGQDPQFLISFYEKMQSDKGSIPDRFSAQQFSDYHSELNMSSLELGDSALYFCASSLTSGGHEQYFGPGTRLTVT.

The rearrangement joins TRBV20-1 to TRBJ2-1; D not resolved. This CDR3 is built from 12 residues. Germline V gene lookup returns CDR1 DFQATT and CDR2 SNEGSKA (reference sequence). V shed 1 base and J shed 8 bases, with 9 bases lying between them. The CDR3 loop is CSARGPFYEQFF. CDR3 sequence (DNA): TGCAGTGCTAGAGGGCCTTTTTATGAGCAGTTCTTC.

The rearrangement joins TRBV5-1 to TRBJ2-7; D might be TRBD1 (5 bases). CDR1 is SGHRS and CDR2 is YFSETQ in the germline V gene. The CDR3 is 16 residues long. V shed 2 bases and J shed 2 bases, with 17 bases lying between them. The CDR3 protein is CASSLGAGPRAYEQYF. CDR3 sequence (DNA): TGCGCCAGCAGCTTAGGGGCAGGGCCCCGAGCCTACGAGCAGTACTTC.

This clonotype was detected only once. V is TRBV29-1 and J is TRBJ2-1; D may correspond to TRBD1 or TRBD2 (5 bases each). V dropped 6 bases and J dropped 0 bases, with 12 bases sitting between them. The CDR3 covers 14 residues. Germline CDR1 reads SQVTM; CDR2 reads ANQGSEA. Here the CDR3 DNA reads TGCAGCGTGGGACCCCTTGGCTCCTACAATGAGCAGTTCTTC. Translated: CSVGPLGSYNEQFF.

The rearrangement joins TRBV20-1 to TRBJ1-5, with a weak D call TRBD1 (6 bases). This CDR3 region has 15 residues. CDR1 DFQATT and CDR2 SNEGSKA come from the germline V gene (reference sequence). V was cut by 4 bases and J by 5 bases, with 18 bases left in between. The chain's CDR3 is CSAIPTGTSYQPQHF. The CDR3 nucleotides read TGCAGTGCTATCCCCACCGGGACATCATATCAGCCCCAGCATTTT.

The CDR3 DNA reads TGTGCCAGCAGCTACGGCCCGACGAACACCGGGGAGCTGTTTTTT. Its protein is CASSYGPTNTGELFF. V and J are TRBV11-1 and TRBJ2-2; D is ambiguous. CDR3 length equals 15 residues. Deletions cut 4 bases from V and 0 bases from J, with 9 bases between. CDR1 SGHAT and CDR2 FQDESV come from the germline V gene (reference sequence).

This CDR3 reads CASSSHPTLGYTF. The CDR3 nucleotides read TGTGCCAGCAGTTCCCACCCAACTTTAGGCTACACCTTC. The V and J genes are TRBV28 and TRBJ1-2; D unclear. Deletions cut 4 bases from V and 8 bases from J, with 14 bases between. The germline V gene encodes CDR1 MDHEN and CDR2 SYDVKM. The CDR3 spans 13 residues.

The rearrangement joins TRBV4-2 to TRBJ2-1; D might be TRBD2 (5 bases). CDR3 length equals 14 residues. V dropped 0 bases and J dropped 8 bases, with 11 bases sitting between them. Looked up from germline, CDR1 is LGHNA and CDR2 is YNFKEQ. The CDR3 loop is CASSQDPGLDEQFF. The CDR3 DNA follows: TGTGCCAGCAGCCAAGACCCGGGGTTGGATGAGCAGTTCTTC.

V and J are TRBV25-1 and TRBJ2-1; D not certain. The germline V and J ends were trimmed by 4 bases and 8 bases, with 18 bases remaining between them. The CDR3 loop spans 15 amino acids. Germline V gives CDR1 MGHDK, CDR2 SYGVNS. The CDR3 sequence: CASSGVARSMDEQFF. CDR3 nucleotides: TGTGCCAGCAGTGGGGTGGCACGATCGATGGATGAGCAGTTCTTC.

CDR3 loop: CSVTSGLDTQYF. The CDR3 DNA sequence: TGCAGCGTTACTAGCGGGTTAGATACGCAGTATTTT. This sequence joins TRBV29-1 and TRBJ2-3; 9 positions match TRBD2. The V gene's germline CDR1 is SQVTM and CDR2 ANQGSEA. The CDR3 contains 12 residues. J gave up 5 bases and V 5 bases, and 2 bases lay outside the gene matches.

CDR3: CAWGNGDTQYF. CDR3 sequence (DNA): TGTGCCTGGGGCAACGGAGATACGCAGTATTTT. This rearrangement joins TRBV30 to TRBJ2-3; D remains ambiguous. The CDR3 spans 11 residues. V was cut by 5 bases and J by 5 bases, with 8 bases left in between. The germline CDR1 and CDR2 sequences are GTSNPN and SVGIG (reference sequence).

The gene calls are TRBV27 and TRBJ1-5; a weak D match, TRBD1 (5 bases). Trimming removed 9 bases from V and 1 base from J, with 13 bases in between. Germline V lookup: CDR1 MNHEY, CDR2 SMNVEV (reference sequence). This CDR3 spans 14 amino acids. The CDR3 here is CASSGQGSNQPQHF. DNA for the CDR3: TGTGCCAGTAGTGGGCAGGGAAGCAATCAGCCCCAGCATTTT.

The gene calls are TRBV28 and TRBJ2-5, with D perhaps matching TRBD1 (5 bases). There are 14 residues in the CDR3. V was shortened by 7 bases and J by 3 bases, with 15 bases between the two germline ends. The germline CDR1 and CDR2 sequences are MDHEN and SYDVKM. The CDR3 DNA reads TGTGCCAGCACCGGTAGTACAGGAGAAGAGACCCAGTACTTC. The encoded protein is CASTGSTGEETQYF.

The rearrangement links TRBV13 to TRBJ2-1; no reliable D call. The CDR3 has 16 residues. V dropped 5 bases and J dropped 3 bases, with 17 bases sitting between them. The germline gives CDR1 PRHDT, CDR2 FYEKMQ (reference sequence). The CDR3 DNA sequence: TGTGCCAGCAGCCAGTCACGGCTAGACTTCTACAATGAGCAGTTCTTC. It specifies CASSQSRLDFYNEQFF.

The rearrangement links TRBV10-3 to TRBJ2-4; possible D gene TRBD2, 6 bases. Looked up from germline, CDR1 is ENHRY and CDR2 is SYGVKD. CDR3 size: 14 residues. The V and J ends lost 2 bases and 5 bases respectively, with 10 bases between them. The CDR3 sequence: CAISEPAGQNIQYF. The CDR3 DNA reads TGTGCCATCAGTGAGCCAGCGGGCCAAAACATTCAGTACTTC.

The CDR3 region is CASSLEGHEQFF. CDR3 sequence (DNA): TGTGCCAGCAGCTTAGAGGGCCATGAGCAGTTCTTC. The chain joins TRBV7-8 to TRBJ2-1; D is unresolved. V was shortened by 1 base and J by 8 bases, with 6 bases between the two germline ends. The CDR3 totals 12 residues. The V gene's germline CDR1 is SGHVS and CDR2 FQNEAQ. Full variable domain (remainder filled in from reference TRBV7-8 and TRBJ2-1): GAGVSQSPRYKVAKRGQDVALRCDPISGHVSLFWYQQALGQGPEFLTYFQNEAQLDKSGLPSDRFFAERPEGSVSTLKIQRTQQEDSAVYLCASSLEGHEQFFGPGTRLTVL.

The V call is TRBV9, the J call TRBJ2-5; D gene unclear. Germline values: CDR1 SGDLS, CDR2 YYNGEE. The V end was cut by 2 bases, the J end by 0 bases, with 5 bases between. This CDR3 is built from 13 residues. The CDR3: CASSVENQETQYF. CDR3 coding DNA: TGTGCCAGCAGCGTGGAAAACCAAGAGACCCAGTACTTC.

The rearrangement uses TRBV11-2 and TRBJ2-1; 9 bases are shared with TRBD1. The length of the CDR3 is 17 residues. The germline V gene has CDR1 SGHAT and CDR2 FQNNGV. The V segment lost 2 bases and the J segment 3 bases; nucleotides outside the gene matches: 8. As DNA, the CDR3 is TGTGCCAGCAGCTTAAATGGCGGGACAGGGTACTACAATGAGCAGTTCTTC. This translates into CASSLNGGTGYYNEQFF.

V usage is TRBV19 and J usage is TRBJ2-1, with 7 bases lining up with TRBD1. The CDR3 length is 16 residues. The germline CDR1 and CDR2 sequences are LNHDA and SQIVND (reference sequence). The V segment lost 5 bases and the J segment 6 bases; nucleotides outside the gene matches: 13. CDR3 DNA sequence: TGTGCCAGTAGTGCCTACCCGGGACAGATCTCCAATGAGCAGTTCTTC. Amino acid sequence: CASSAYPGQISNEQFF.